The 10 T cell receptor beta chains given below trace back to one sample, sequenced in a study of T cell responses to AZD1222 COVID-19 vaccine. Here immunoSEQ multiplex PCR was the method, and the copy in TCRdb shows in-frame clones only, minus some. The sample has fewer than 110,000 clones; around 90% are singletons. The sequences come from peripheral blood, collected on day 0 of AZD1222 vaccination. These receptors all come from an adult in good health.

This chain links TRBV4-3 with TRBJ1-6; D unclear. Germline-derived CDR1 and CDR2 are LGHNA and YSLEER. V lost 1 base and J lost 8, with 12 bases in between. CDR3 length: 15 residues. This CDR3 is CASSQVPFGHSPLHF. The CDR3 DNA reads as TGCGCCAGCAGCCAAGTGCCTTTCGGCCATTCACCCCTCCACTTT.

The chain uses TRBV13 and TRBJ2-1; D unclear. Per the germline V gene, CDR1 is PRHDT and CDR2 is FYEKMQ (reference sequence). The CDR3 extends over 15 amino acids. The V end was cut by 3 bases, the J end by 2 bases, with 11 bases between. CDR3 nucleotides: TGTGCCAGCAGCTTGCGGCGATTGGCCTACAATGAGCAGTTCTTC. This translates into CASSLRRLAYNEQFF.

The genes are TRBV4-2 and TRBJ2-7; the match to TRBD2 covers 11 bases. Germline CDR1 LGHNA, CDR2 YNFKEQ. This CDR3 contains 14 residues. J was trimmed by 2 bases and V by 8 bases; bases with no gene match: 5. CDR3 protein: CASSGSGGAYEQYF. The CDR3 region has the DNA TGTGCCAGCTCAGGTAGCGGGGGGGCCTACGAGCAGTACTTC.

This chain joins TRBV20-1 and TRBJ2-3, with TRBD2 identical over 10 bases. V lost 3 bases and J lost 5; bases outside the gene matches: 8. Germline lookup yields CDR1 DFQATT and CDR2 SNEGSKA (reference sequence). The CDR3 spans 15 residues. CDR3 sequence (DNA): TGCAGTGCTAGTGGCGGGACTAGCGAATTAGATACGCAGTATTTT. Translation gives CSASGGTSELDTQYF.

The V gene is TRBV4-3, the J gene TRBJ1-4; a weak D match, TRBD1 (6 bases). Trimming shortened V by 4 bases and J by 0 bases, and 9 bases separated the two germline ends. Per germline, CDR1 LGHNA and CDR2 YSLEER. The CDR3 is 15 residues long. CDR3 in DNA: TGCGCCAGCAGCCCAGGGGTTTCAACTAATGAAAAACTGTTTTTT. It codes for CASSPGVSTNEKLFF.

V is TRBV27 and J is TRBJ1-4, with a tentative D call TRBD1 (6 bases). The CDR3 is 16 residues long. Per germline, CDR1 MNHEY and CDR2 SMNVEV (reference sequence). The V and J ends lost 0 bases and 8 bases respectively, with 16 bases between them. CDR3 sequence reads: CASSLSVAGVAEKLFF. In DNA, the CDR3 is TGTGCCAGCAGTTTATCGGTTGCAGGGGTCGCGGAAAAACTGTTTTTT.

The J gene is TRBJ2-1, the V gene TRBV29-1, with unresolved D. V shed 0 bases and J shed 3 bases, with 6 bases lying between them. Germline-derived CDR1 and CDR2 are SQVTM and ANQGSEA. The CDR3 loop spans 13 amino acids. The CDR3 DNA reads TGCAGCGTTGAAGAGGGCGGCTACAATGAGCAGTTCTTC. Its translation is CSVEEGGYNEQFF.

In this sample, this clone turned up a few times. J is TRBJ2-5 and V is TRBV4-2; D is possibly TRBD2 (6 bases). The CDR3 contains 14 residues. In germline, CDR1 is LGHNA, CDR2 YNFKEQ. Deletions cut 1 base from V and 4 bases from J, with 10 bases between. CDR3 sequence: CASSQGGVGETQYF. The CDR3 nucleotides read TGTGCCAGCAGCCAAGGGGGGGTCGGAGAGACCCAGTACTTC.

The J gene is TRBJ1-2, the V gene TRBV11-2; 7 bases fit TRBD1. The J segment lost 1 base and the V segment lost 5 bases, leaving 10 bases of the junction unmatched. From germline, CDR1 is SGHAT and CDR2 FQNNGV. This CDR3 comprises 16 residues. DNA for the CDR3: TGTGCCAGCAGCCCACCAGGACAGGTGGGTAACTATGGCTACACCTTC. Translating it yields CASSPPGQVGNYGYTF.

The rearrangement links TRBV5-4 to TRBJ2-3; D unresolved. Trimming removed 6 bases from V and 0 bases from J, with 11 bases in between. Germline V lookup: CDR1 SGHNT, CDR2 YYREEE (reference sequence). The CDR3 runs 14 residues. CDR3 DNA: TGTGCCAGCACCCTATCTTCTAGCACAGATACGCAGTATTTT. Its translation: CASTLSSSTDTQYF.